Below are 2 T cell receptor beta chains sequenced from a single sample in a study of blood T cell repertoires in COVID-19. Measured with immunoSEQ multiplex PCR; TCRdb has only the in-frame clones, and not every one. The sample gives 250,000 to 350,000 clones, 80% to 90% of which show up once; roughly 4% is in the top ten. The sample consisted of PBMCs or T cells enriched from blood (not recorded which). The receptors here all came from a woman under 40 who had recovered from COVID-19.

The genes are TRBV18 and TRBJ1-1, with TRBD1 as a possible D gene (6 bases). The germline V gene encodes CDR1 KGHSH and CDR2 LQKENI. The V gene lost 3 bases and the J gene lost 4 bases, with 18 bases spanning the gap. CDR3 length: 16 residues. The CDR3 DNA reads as TGTGCCAGCTCACCGGCGGCAGGGGCCGTGGGCACTGAAGCTTTCTTT. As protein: CASSPAAGAVGTEAFF.

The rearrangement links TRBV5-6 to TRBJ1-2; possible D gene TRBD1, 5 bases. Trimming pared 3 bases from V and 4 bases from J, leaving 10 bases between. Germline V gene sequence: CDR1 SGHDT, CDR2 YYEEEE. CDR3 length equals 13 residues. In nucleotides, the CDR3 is TGTGCCAGCAGCTCAACAGGAGCCTATGGCTACACCTTC. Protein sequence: CASSSTGAYGYTF. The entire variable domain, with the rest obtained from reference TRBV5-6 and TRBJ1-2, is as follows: DAGVTQSPTHLIKTRGQQVTLRCSPKSGHDTVSWYQQALGQGPQFIFQYYEEEERQRGNFPDRFSGHQFPNYSSELNVNALLLGDSALYLCASSSTGAYGYTFGSGTRLTVV.